Detailed here is one T cell receptor (beta chain). These data belong to a study of OX40 agonist ivuxolimab in advanced cancers. V shed 4 bases and J 3 bases; nucleotides not matched to a gene: 2. Germline lookup yields CDR1 SGHTA and CDR2 FQGNSA. The CDR3 loop spans 15 amino acids. Method: immunoSEQ multiplex PCR; TCRdb's copy keeps in-frame clones and lacks some. The sample carries tens of thousands of clones, about 90% recorded once. This specimen consisted of CD4+ or CD8+ T cells sorted from blood, obtained in a trial of the OX40 agonist ivuxolimab. The clonotype was recovered from an adult with an advanced solid tumor such as melanoma, head and neck, liver or kidney cancer. The chain joins TRBV7-2 to TRBJ2-1, with 11 positions matching TRBD2. The CDR3 here is CASSSTSGDYNEQFF. CDR3 coding DNA: TGTGCCAGCAGCTCGACTAGCGGGGACTACAATGAGCAGTTCTTC.